This TCR beta chain was sequenced during a study of blood T cell repertoires in COVID-19. Study-level background: Acute and convalescent COVID-19 specimens originated in the United States, Italy and Spain. PBMCs, B-cell-depleted T cells, or T cells were the source of the cDNA or gDNA that made up the material.

Per germline, CDR1 MRHNA and CDR2 SNTAGT. V lost 2 bases, J lost 5 bases, and 25 bases stayed unmatched. CDR3 length: 23 residues. In the authors' workflow: From reference gene primer amplification, estimates of nucleated cell counts were derived. The table came from immunoSEQ multiplex PCR; TCRdb's copy has only in-frame clones and leaves some out. V and J calls and clone size are those listed in that table; D and trimming were worked out from the DNA. The sample yields hundreds of thousands of clones, around 90% seen once. This receptor was taken from a man in his 60s who had recovered from COVID-19. V gene TRBV6-4 combines with J gene TRBJ2-1, with 12 bases lining up with TRBD2. Sequenced: peripheral blood. CDR3 sequence reads: CASSDRLGQGLHFGTSGHNEQFF. The CDR3 DNA sequence: TGTGCCAGCAGTGACAGGTTGGGACAGGGTCTCCATTTCGGGACTAGCGGGCACAATGAGCAGTTCTTC.